The clone carrying this T cell receptor (beta chain) came up once. The DNA is omitted, as the CDR3 cannot be located on it reliably, and the CDR3 follows TCRdb's listing. This record comes from a study of blood T cell repertoires in COVID-19. The wider study: Researchers got acute and convalescent COVID-19 samples from the United States, Italy and Spain. PBMCs, B-cell-depleted T cells, or T cells provided the cDNA or gDNA that made up the material.

The CDR3 contains 17 residues when both ends are counted. Here immunoSEQ multiplex PCR was the method, and the copy in TCRdb shows in-frame clones only, minus some. The sample carries about 110,000 clones, roughly nine tenths recorded once. The clonotype originates from a woman of 80 years or more with acute or convalescent COVID-19. This chain uses TRBV21-1 with TRBJ2-3; TRBD1, the D gene given by the table, was not confirmed from the DNA. TRBV21-1 is labeled a pseudogene. What was sequenced was peripheral blood. CDR3 sequence: CASLFGTGICPTDTQYF.